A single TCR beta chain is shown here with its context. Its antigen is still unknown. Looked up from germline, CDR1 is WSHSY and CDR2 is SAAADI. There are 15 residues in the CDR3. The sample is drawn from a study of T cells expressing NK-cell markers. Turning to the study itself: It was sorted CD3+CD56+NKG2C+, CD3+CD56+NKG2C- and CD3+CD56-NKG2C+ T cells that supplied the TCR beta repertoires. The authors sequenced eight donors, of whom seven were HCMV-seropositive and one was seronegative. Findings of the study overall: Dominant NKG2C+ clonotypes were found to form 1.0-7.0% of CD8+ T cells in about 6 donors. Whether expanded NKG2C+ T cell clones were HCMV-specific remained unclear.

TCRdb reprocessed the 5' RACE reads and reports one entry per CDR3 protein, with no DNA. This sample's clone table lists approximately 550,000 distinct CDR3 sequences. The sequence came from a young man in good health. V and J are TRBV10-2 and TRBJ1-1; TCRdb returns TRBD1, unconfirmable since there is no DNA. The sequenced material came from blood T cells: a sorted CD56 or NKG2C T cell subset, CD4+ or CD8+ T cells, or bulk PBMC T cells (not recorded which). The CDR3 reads CASSNAEQGFTEAFF.